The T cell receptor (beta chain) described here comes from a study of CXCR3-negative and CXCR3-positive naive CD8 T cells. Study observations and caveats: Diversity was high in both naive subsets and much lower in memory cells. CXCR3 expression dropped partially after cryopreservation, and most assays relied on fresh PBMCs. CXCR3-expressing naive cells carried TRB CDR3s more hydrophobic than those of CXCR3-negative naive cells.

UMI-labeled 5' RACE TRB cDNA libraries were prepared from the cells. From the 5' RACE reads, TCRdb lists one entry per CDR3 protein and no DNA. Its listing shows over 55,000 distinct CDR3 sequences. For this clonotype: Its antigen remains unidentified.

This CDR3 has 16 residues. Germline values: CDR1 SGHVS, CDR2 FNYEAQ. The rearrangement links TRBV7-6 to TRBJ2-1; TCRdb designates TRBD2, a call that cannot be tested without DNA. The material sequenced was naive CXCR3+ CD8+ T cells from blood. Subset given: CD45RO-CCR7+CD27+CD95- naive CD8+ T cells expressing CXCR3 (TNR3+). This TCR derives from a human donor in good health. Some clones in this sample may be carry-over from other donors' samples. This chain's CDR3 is CASSLEGSRFYNEQFF. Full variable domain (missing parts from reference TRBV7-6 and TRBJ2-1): GAGVSQSPRYKVTKRGQDVALRCDPISGHVSLYWYRQALGQGPEFLTYFNYEAQQDKSGLPNDRFSAERPEGSISTLTIQRTEQRDSAMYRCASSLEGSRFYNEQFFGPGTRLTVL.